This is a list of T cell receptor beta chains from one sample in a study of T cells in Graves' hyperthyroidism and ophthalmopathy. TCRdb re-derived calls from the multiplex PCR reads in MiXCR, one entry per CDR3 protein. The data contain about 360,000 distinct CDR3 sequences, approximately 14% of them singletons. Sequencing used blood. Receptors originate from a woman between 18 and 29 years old with Graves' hyperthyroidism that later progressed to Graves' ophthalmopathy. The CDR3 runs from the conserved cysteine through the conserved F or W. The D gene is left open where the match is weak. A clone size is listed for some rows: how often the clone was seen (once, few, many), or a class if it is expanded.

few	TRBV7-2	TRBJ2-7	NA	CASSLLFDSYEQYF	TGTGCCAGCAGCTTACTATTTGACTCTTACGAGCAGTACTTC
NA	TRBV4-1	TRBJ1-1	TRBD1	CASSQVGQGEMAFF	TGCGCCAGCAGCCAAGTAGGACAGGGGGAGATGGCTTTCTTT
many	TRBV7-8	TRBJ1-4	TRBD1	CASSLGVQGVVEKLFF	TGTGCCAGCAGCTTAGGGGTTCAGGGGGTAGTCGAAAAACTGTTTTTT
many	TRBV7-8	TRBJ1-1	NA	CASSYPFPARNTEAFF	TGTGCCAGCAGCTATCCATTCCCAGCTAGGAACACTGAAGCTTTCTTT
NA	TRBV14	TRBJ1-2	NA	CASSQVVTAFNYGYTF	TGTGCCAGCAGCCAAGTCGTGACAGCTTTTAACTATGGCTACACCTTC
many	TRBV2	TRBJ1-5	NA	CASKKGNQPQHF	TGTGCCAGCAAGAAGGGGAATCAGCCCCAGCATTTT
many	TRBV12-3/TRBV12-4	TRBJ1-1	NA	CASSSNRFATMNTEAFF	TGTGCCAGCAGTTCCAACCGTTTCGCTACTATGAACACTGAAGCTTTCTTT
NA	TRBV7-9	TRBJ1-1	TRBD1	CASSKGQGSTEAFF	TGTGCCAGCAGCAAGGGACAGGGGAGTACTGAAGCTTTCTTT
few	TRBV6-1	TRBJ1-1	TRBD1	CASKTGSGWTEAFF	TGTGCCAGCAAGACAGGGTCGGGTTGGACTGAAGCTTTCTTT
few	TRBV6-6	TRBJ2-3	NA	CASSYVGVGDTQYF	TGTGCCAGCAGTTACGTCGGGGTCGGGGATACGCAGTATTTT
many	TRBV27	TRBJ2-7	TRBD1	CASSFLDRGNEQYF	TGTGCCAGCAGTTTTCTGGACAGGGGTAACGAGCAGTACTTC
many	TRBV28	TRBJ1-2	TRBD1	CASSLSWDSYGYTF	TGTGCCAGCAGTTTATCGTGGGACAGCTATGGCTACACCTTC
NA	TRBV5-6	TRBJ2-1	NA	CASSQGSHPKLGEQFF	TGTGCCAGCAGTCAAGGATCTCACCCCAAACTGGGTGAGCAGTTCTTC
NA	TRBV28	TRBJ2-3	TRBD1	CASSLLPGGGSDTQYF	TGTGCCAGCAGTTTATTACCAGGGGGCGGGTCAGATACGCAGTATTTT
few	TRBV5-1	TRBJ1-2	TRBD1	CASSGPGQRYGYTF	TGCGCCAGCAGCGGGCCGGGACAGAGATATGGCTACACCTTC
many	TRBV28	TRBJ2-1	NA	CASSLRRGVYNEQFF	TGTGCCAGCAGTTTGCGGAGGGGGGTCTACAATGAGCAGTTCTTC
many	TRBV18	TRBJ2-1	TRBD1	CASSRNQGAVGNEQFF	TGTGCCAGCTCACGAAACCAGGGGGCTGTTGGTAATGAGCAGTTCTTC
NA	TRBV7-8	TRBJ2-1	TRBD2	CASSPGGHSEQFF	TGTGCCAGCAGCCCGGGGGGGCACAGTGAGCAGTTCTTC
many	TRBV28	TRBJ2-1	NA	CASGGGGLVLGDEQFF	TGTGCCAGCGGAGGCGGTGGGCTAGTGCTGGGCGATGAGCAGTTCTTC
many	TRBV5-1	TRBJ2-3	TRBD1	CASSLDRGYTDTQYF	TGCGCCAGCAGCTTGGACAGGGGGTACACAGATACGCAGTATTTT
NA	TRBV12-3/TRBV12-4	TRBJ2-7	NA	CASSSGRFEQYF	TGTGCCAGCAGCTCGGGCCGGTTCGAGCAGTACTTC
many	TRBV9	TRBJ1-2	NA	CASSVGPGPNYGYTF	TGTGCCAGCAGCGTAGGCCCCGGACCAAACTATGGCTACACCTTC
many	TRBV7-9	TRBJ2-4	TRBD2	CASSSGLAGTSLAKNIQYF	TGTGCCAGCAGTTCCGGACTAGCGGGGACCTCGCTAGCCAAAAACATTCAGTACTTC
many	TRBV7-8	TRBJ2-3	NA	CASSLVGGLHGSLNTQYF	TGTGCCAGCAGCTTAGTGGGAGGTCTTCACGGCTCATTGAATACGCAGTATTTT
many	TRBV9	TRBJ2-3	TRBD2	CASSVDRGRASSTDTQYF	TGTGCCAGCAGCGTAGATCGCGGGAGAGCCTCTAGCACAGATACGCAGTATTTT
NA	TRBV4-3	TRBJ2-7	NA	CASSLTGLSYEQYF	TGCGCCAGCAGCCTAACGGGTCTGTCCTACGAGCAGTACTTC
few	TRBV3-1	TRBJ2-2	NA	CASSQSGNTGELFF	TGTGCCAGCAGCCAGAGCGGGAACACCGGGGAGCTGTTTTTT
NA	TRBV11-2	TRBJ2-4	NA	CASSPSDRNIQYF	TGTGCCAGCAGCCCAAGCGACAGAAACATTCAGTACTTC
many	TRBV11-2	TRBJ2-7	TRBD1	CASRRGTGPYEQYF	TGTGCCAGCAGGAGGGGGACAGGCCCCTACGAGCAGTACTTC
few	TRBV2	TRBJ1-5	TRBD1	CASRDRPSNQPQHF	TGTGCCAGCCGGGACAGGCCGAGCAATCAGCCCCAGCATTTT
many	TRBV20-1	TRBJ1-1	TRBD1	CSASARGDTEAFF	TGCAGTGCTAGCGCCAGGGGGGACACTGAAGCTTTCTTT
many	TRBV10-3	TRBJ1-1	TRBD1	CAISDSGTGGTEAFF	TGTGCCATCAGTGACTCCGGGACAGGGGGCACTGAAGCTTTCTTT
few	TRBV6-5	TRBJ1-5	TRBD1	CASSYRTGANQPQHF	TGTGCCAGCAGTTACAGGACAGGGGCTAATCAGCCCCAGCATTTT
NA	TRBV6-9	TRBJ2-3	TRBD2	CASGWTSGSPTDTQYF	TGTGCCAGCGGTTGGACTAGCGGGAGCCCCACAGATACGCAGTATTTT
many	TRBV20-1	TRBJ1-4	TRBD1	CSAATRQGDEKLFF	TGCAGTGCTGCGACCAGACAGGGAGATGAAAAACTGTTTTTT
NA	TRBV6-4	TRBJ1-4	NA	CASSDLASGELEEKLFF	TGTGCCAGCAGTGACCTCGCATCAGGAGAATTAGAGGAAAAACTGTTTTTT
many	TRBV29-1	TRBJ1-1	TRBD1	CSAYRDRNTEAFF	TGCAGCGCCTACCGGGACAGGAACACTGAAGCTTTCTTT
few	TRBV5-1	TRBJ2-1	NA	CASSYPGFNNEQFF	TGCGCCAGCAGCTATCCAGGGTTCAACAATGAGCAGTTCTTC
few	TRBV2	TRBJ1-1	NA	CASGTGNTEAFF	TGTGCCAGCGGTACAGGAAACACTGAAGCTTTCTTT
few	TRBV20-1	TRBJ2-1	NA	CSPRRDSYNEQFF	TGCAGTCCAAGGAGGGACAGCTACAATGAGCAGTTCTTC
few	TRBV19	TRBJ2-2	NA	CATLTDTGELFF	TGTGCCACCCTAACGGACACCGGGGAGCTGTTTTTT
many	TRBV6-1	TRBJ2-3	TRBD2	CASSEAYPGLTFPTDTQYF	TGTGCCAGCAGTGAAGCGTATCCGGGACTAACGTTTCCCACAGATACGCAGTATTTT
many	TRBV6-1	TRBJ2-5	TRBD1	CASSRDRGQETQYF	TGTGCCAGCAGCAGGGACAGGGGCCAAGAGACCCAGTACTTC
few	TRBV7-9	TRBJ1-5	NA	CASSSGDVHNQPQHF	TGTGCCAGCAGCTCCGGGGACGTTCACAATCAGCCCCAGCATTTT
NA	TRBV20-1	TRBJ2-7	NA	CSDRSLPYEQYF	TGCAGTGATAGATCTCTCCCCTACGAGCAGTACTTC
many	TRBV28	TRBJ1-1	TRBD1	CASSGDRGLTEAFF	TGTGCCAGCAGTGGGGACAGGGGGCTCACTGAAGCTTTCTTT
many	TRBV30	TRBJ1-5	NA	CAWSTTGNQPQHF	TGTGCCTGGAGCACCACAGGGAATCAGCCCCAGCATTTT
few	TRBV19	TRBJ1-5	NA	CASSINRGQFNQPQHF	TGTGCCAGTAGTATTAATCGAGGACAGTTTAATCAGCCCCAGCATTTT